This TCR beta chain is drawn from a study of technical replicates of blood from several donors. This clone was seen a single time. V shed 4 bases and J shed 3 bases, with 10 bases lying between them. Per germline, CDR1 SGHDN and CDR2 FVKESK. The CDR3 spans 13 residues. TCRdb's table, derived via immunoSEQ multiplex PCR, lists solely in-frame clones and lacks some. The profile shows about 85,000 clones, around 94% of them singletons. This TCR came from a human donor in good health. Material for sequencing was T cells isolated from PBMCs. The chain is built from TRBV14 and TRBJ2-7; D ambiguous. The CDR3 here is CASSPFQVYEQYF. The CDR3 DNA reads TGTGCCAGCAGCCCATTTCAGGTCTACGAGCAGTACTTC.